Listed below are T cell receptor beta chains from one sample, sequenced in a study of cytomegalovirus exposure and HLA in healthy donors. Clones were read by immunoSEQ multiplex PCR, and TCRdb kept only the in-frame ones, dropping some. Here the sample spans 150,000 or so clones, approximately 79% being singletons. Sequencing used PBMCs. Receptors were obtained from a man aged 18 to 30 in good health and CMV-seropositive. Each CDR3 is given with its conserved first and last residue. Each record gives: V gene, D gene, clone size, J gene, CDR3 protein, CDR3 DNA. D genes are given only for firm matches. Clone size is shown for a subset of rows, as once, few, many or a class of expanded clone.

V gene: TRBV28
D gene: -
clone size: -
J gene: TRBJ2-1
CDR3 protein: CATAKGGVVNEQFF
CDR3 DNA: TGTGCCACCGCGAAGGGGGGGGTGGTTAATGAGCAGTTCTTC

V gene: TRBV4-1
D gene: TRBD2
clone size: -
J gene: TRBJ2-3
CDR3 protein: CASSSRTSWGTDTQYF
CDR3 DNA: TGCGCCAGCAGCTCTCGGACTAGTTGGGGCACAGATACGCAGTATTTT

V gene: TRBV28
D gene: -
clone size: -
J gene: TRBJ1-2
CDR3 protein: CASSTTGIGAYTF
CDR3 DNA: TGTGCCAGCAGTACTACAGGGATTGGGGCCTACACCTTC

V gene: TRBV5-4
D gene: -
clone size: -
J gene: TRBJ1-2
CDR3 protein: CASSLGDGTYGYTF
CDR3 DNA: TGTGCCAGCAGCTTGGGCGATGGTACCTATGGCTACACCTTC

V gene: TRBV5-1
D gene: -
clone size: -
J gene: TRBJ2-6
CDR3 protein: CASSLAVSGPISGANVLTF
CDR3 DNA: TGCGCCAGCAGCTTGGCCGTGTCAGGGCCGATCTCTGGGGCCAACGTCCTGACTTTC

V gene: TRBV28
D gene: -
clone size: -
J gene: TRBJ2-7
CDR3 protein: CASSSHPGRIPYEQYF
CDR3 DNA: TGTGCCAGCAGTTCCCACCCGGGAAGGATACCCTACGAGCAGTACTTC

V gene: TRBV7-2
D gene: TRBD2
clone size: -
J gene: TRBJ2-7
CDR3 protein: CASSLHSGGNEQYF
CDR3 DNA: TGTGCCAGCAGCTTACATAGCGGGGGGAACGAGCAGTACTTC

V gene: TRBV9
D gene: TRBD1
clone size: -
J gene: TRBJ2-5
CDR3 protein: CASSVVGQGRETQYF
CDR3 DNA: TGTGCCAGCAGCGTAGTGGGACAGGGGCGAGAGACCCAGTACTTC

V gene: TRBV4-2
D gene: -
clone size: -
J gene: TRBJ1-1
CDR3 protein: CASSTGFTEAFF
CDR3 DNA: TGTGCCAGCAGCACAGGATTCACTGAAGCTTTCTTT

V gene: TRBV2
D gene: TRBD2
clone size: -
J gene: TRBJ2-1
CDR3 protein: CASSEVAGSPNEQFF
CDR3 DNA: TGTGCCAGCAGTGAAGTAGCGGGGTCCCCCAATGAGCAGTTCTTC

V gene: TRBV4-1
D gene: -
clone size: few
J gene: TRBJ2-7
CDR3 protein: CASSQVSSATAFHEQYF
CDR3 DNA: TGCGCCAGCAGCCAAGTATCATCCGCCACAGCTTTCCACGAGCAGTACTTC

V gene: TRBV29-1
D gene: TRBD1
clone size: -
J gene: TRBJ1-1
CDR3 protein: CSVGTGTENTEAFF
CDR3 DNA: TGCAGCGTCGGAACCGGGACAGAGAACACTGAAGCTTTCTTT

V gene: TRBV15
D gene: -
clone size: -
J gene: TRBJ2-5
CDR3 protein: CATSRDQARGTQYF
CDR3 DNA: TGTGCCACCAGCAGAGATCAGGCGCGGGGGACCCAGTACTTC

V gene: TRBV25-1
D gene: -
clone size: -
J gene: TRBJ2-5
CDR3 protein: CASSDARGGRPETQYF
CDR3 DNA: TGTGCCAGCAGTGATGCCCGGGGAGGCCGCCCAGAGACCCAGTACTTC

V gene: TRBV13
D gene: TRBD2
clone size: -
J gene: TRBJ2-7
CDR3 protein: CASSPGGYEQYF
CDR3 DNA: TGTGCCAGCAGCCCGGGGGGGTACGAGCAGTACTTC

V gene: TRBV27
D gene: -
clone size: -
J gene: TRBJ2-4
CDR3 protein: CASSLSAGGWKNIQYF
CDR3 DNA: TGTGCCAGCAGTTTATCAGCAGGGGGGTGGAAAAACATTCAGTACTTC

V gene: TRBV9
D gene: -
clone size: once
J gene: TRBJ1-2
CDR3 protein: CASSQEGFGYTF
CDR3 DNA: TGTGCCAGCAGCCAGGAGGGGTTTGGCTACACCTTC

V gene: TRBV2
D gene: TRBD2
clone size: -
J gene: TRBJ2-1
CDR3 protein: CASRPGGYNEQFF
CDR3 DNA: TGTGCCAGCAGACCGGGGGGGTACAATGAGCAGTTCTTC

V gene: TRBV7-2
D gene: -
clone size: -
J gene: TRBJ1-5
CDR3 protein: CASSLGGSSAQPQHF
CDR3 DNA: TGTGCCAGCAGCTTAGGCGGATCGTCCGCTCAGCCCCAGCATTTT

V gene: TRBV5-4
D gene: TRBD1
clone size: few
J gene: TRBJ2-7
CDR3 protein: CASSPTGSRINYEQYF
CDR3 DNA: TGTGCCAGCAGCCCGACAGGGTCCCGAATTAACTACGAGCAGTACTTC

V gene: TRBV29-1
D gene: -
clone size: -
J gene: TRBJ1-1
CDR3 protein: CSVALTGEAFF
CDR3 DNA: TGCAGCGTTGCCCTCACAGGGGAAGCTTTCTTT

V gene: TRBV25-1
D gene: TRBD2
clone size: -
J gene: TRBJ2-3
CDR3 protein: CASSEWGTSGGSTDTQYF
CDR3 DNA: TGTGCCAGCAGTGAATGGGGGACTAGCGGGGGTAGCACAGATACGCAGTATTTT

V gene: TRBV28
D gene: -
clone size: -
J gene: TRBJ2-6
CDR3 protein: CASSLGTPSGANVLTF
CDR3 DNA: TGTGCCAGCAGTTTGGGGACACCTTCTGGGGCCAACGTCCTGACTTTC

V gene: TRBV21-1
D gene: -
clone size: -
J gene: TRBJ2-7
CDR3 protein: CASSKVHTTYEQYF
CDR3 DNA: TGTGCCAGCAGCAAAGTGCACACCACCTACGAGCAGTACTTC

V gene: TRBV29-1
D gene: -
clone size: -
J gene: TRBJ2-1
CDR3 protein: CSVVTGWGSYNEQFF
CDR3 DNA: TGCAGCGTCGTTACAGGTTGGGGCTCCTACAATGAGCAGTTCTTC

V gene: TRBV27
D gene: -
clone size: few
J gene: TRBJ2-1
CDR3 protein: CASSSPQGPRYNEQFF
CDR3 DNA: TGTGCCAGCAGTTCACCACAGGGACCCCGATACAATGAGCAGTTCTTC

V gene: TRBV2
D gene: TRBD1
clone size: -
J gene: TRBJ1-5
CDR3 protein: CASNQGVNQPQHF
CDR3 DNA: TGTGCCAGCAATCAGGGGGTCAATCAGCCCCAGCATTTT

V gene: TRBV4-1
D gene: TRBD1
clone size: -
J gene: TRBJ2-1
CDR3 protein: CASSQDSRGPYNEQFF
CDR3 DNA: TGCGCCAGCAGCCAAGATAGCAGGGGGCCCTACAATGAGCAGTTCTTC

V gene: TRBV7-9
D gene: TRBD2
clone size: few
J gene: TRBJ2-1
CDR3 protein: CASSLGLASSYNEQFF
CDR3 DNA: TGTGCCAGCAGCTTAGGACTAGCGAGTTCCTACAATGAGCAGTTCTTC

V gene: TRBV28
D gene: TRBD1
clone size: -
J gene: TRBJ1-5
CDR3 protein: CASTEGTGESQPQHF
CDR3 DNA: TGTGCCAGCACCGAAGGGACAGGGGAATCGCAGCCCCAGCATTTT

V gene: TRBV5-5
D gene: TRBD1
clone size: -
J gene: TRBJ2-7
CDR3 protein: CASSFLEGQLYEQYF
CDR3 DNA: TGTGCCAGCAGCTTCCTTGAGGGACAGCTCTACGAGCAGTACTTC

V gene: TRBV6-5
D gene: TRBD2
clone size: -
J gene: TRBJ2-1
CDR3 protein: CASSPGGGSYNEQFF
CDR3 DNA: TGTGCCAGCAGCCCCGGGGGGGGCTCCTACAATGAGCAGTTCTTC

V gene: TRBV28
D gene: TRBD1
clone size: -
J gene: TRBJ1-2
CDR3 protein: CASSLLDRGDYGYTF
CDR3 DNA: TGTGCCAGCAGTTTATTGGACAGGGGTGACTATGGCTACACCTTC

V gene: TRBV28
D gene: TRBD2
clone size: -
J gene: TRBJ2-3
CDR3 protein: CASGTSGRPSTDTQYF
CDR3 DNA: TGTGCCAGCGGGACTAGCGGGAGGCCCAGCACAGATACGCAGTATTTT

V gene: TRBV6-5
D gene: -
clone size: -
J gene: TRBJ2-3
CDR3 protein: CASSSPILTDTQYF
CDR3 DNA: TGTGCCAGCAGCTCCCCTATCCTGACAGATACGCAGTATTTT

V gene: TRBV7-8
D gene: -
clone size: -
J gene: TRBJ1-6
CDR3 protein: CASSLTRVPPNSPLHF
CDR3 DNA: TGTGCCAGCAGCTTAACCCGCGTCCCACCTAATTCACCCCTCCACTTT

V gene: TRBV5-8
D gene: TRBD1
clone size: once
J gene: TRBJ1-5
CDR3 protein: CASSPRTGGFGQPQHF
CDR3 DNA: TGTGCCAGCAGCCCACGGACAGGGGGCTTCGGTCAGCCCCAGCATTTT

V gene: TRBV5-4
D gene: -
clone size: -
J gene: TRBJ1-6
CDR3 protein: CASSLRRGHSPLHF
CDR3 DNA: TGTGCCAGCAGCTTGCGAAGAGGGCACTCACCCCTCCACTTT

V gene: TRBV5-4
D gene: TRBD2
clone size: -
J gene: TRBJ2-2
CDR3 protein: CASSLLAGGPGELFF
CDR3 DNA: TGTGCCAGCAGCTTACTAGCGGGGGGGCCCGGGGAGCTGTTTTTT

V gene: TRBV5-4
D gene: TRBD1
clone size: once
J gene: TRBJ2-7
CDR3 protein: CASSNRTGAAYEQYF
CDR3 DNA: TGTGCCAGCAGCAACAGGACAGGGGCCGCCTACGAGCAGTACTTC

V gene: TRBV27
D gene: -
clone size: few
J gene: TRBJ1-2
CDR3 protein: CASSKRTASTTANYGYTF
CDR3 DNA: TGTGCCAGCAGTAAAAGGACAGCAAGTACCACAGCTAACTATGGCTACACCTTC

V gene: TRBV2
D gene: -
clone size: -
J gene: TRBJ2-5
CDR3 protein: CASSGTQETQYF
CDR3 DNA: TGTGCCAGCAGTGGCACACAAGAGACCCAGTACTTC